This TCR beta chain was observed in a study of T cells in Graves' hyperthyroidism and ophthalmopathy (dated by TCRdb to 2018 to 2020). Describing the broader study: Peripheral blood was sampled at the time of initial diagnosis, prior to any treatment. Prospective prediction of ophthalmopathy was tested in an independent validation cohort consisting of 18 to 20 hyperthyroidism patients and more than 15 patients who later progressed to ophthalmopathy. The roughly 91 discovery patients were randomly divided into training and test sets at a 7:3 ratio. The study also compared thyroid tissue and blood T-cell repertoires from roughly 6 Graves' hyperthyroidism patients. Following sampling, methimazole starting at 30 mg daily was given to hyperthyroidism patients, and high-dose intravenous methylprednisolone was given to ophthalmopathy patients. The paper describes TCR Vbeta CDR3 sequencing of around 140 peripheral blood samples, made up of 43 ophthalmopathy patients, some 76 hyperthyroidism patients and roughly 17 progressor patients. A discovery cohort of approximately 100 patients, roughly 45 with Graves' ophthalmopathy and approximately 60 with stable Graves' hyperthyroidism, was used to find distinguishing TCR V-J signatures. Study-level results and caveats: No statistical method was used to set the sample size in advance, and investigators knew the group allocation. A model built on a 13 V-J signature distinguished ophthalmopathy from stable hyperthyroidism, reaching around 90% sensitivity and about 81% specificity in cross-validation and 80%/75% in testing. In validation, the model predicted progression to ophthalmopathy with approximately 71% sensitivity and less than 80% specificity, a median of 6.5 months before onset. Most expanded thyroid clonotypes (frequency above 0.001) were also detected in blood, suggesting blood repertoires may reflect thyroid immune responses.

This clonotype was seen repeatedly, ten times or more. Its antigen has not been determined. No base-level quality is on record; no much larger clone is a single base apart. The germline V gene (reference sequence) specifies SEHNR as CDR1 and FQNEAQ as CDR2. The CDR3 runs 12 residues from the cysteine to the phenylalanine. The kept DNA is CDR3 alone, 36 bases in frame from the first base. V is pared back by 3 bases and J by 3 bases, with 3 bases lying between the germline termini. TCR beta CDR3 regions were amplified from RNA transcripts. For the first round of RT-PCR on the TCR CDR3, the HTBI primer set was used together with the Qiagen OneStep RT-PCR kit. Libraries were constructed in a second round of multiplex PCR, after which size selection and purification were performed. Sequencing of the libraries was done on an Illumina HiSeq2000 using paired-end 100 bp reads. The source study handled its data this way. Raw data were processed with SOAPnuke, discarding reads with adapters, uncalled bases, mean Phred below 15, or no exact constant-primer or identifier match. High-quality paired reads were merged with COPE v1.2.5, and unique nucleotide sequences were defined as clonotypes. MiTCR v1.1 was used to align the clonotypes against IMGT TRBV, TRBD and TRBJ reference segments. Only V-J combinations with frequency above 0.0001, covering 99% to 99.2% of repertoires, were analysed. A TCS score was defined as the ratio of F50 (clonal expansion) to E x V (chaos), with BLOSUM62-based TCRdist applied between CDR3 peptides within each V-J. Welch's t-statistics and random forest reduced fewer than 550 V-J features to roughly 13, which were used in a naive Bayes classifier (R e1071). Using fastp trimming at Q25 and MiXCR clonotype assembly, TCRdb reanalyzed the public sequencing data and kept in-frame beta chains. Duplicate CDR3 protein sequences are folded into a single record with the most common DNA and genes. These V and J calls rely on TCRdb rather than the paper's analysis. A total of fewer than 650,000 distinct CDR3 sequences appear in this sample, 13% to 15% of them only once. Of the sample, roughly 6.9% falls within the top ten clones.

Ophthalmopathy patients had moderately to severely active disease, Clinical Activity Score of at least 3, NOSPECS grade of at least 4, and duration under 3 months. Any patient with an uncontrolled infection, another autoimmune disease, pregnancy or lactation was excluded. Diagnoses relied on clinical symptoms, serum thyroxine and TRAb, thyroid ultrasound and orbital computed tomography. PBMCs were separated from around 9.1 ml of fresh peripheral blood using Ficoll-Paque density gradient centrifugation. Total RNA was extracted using Trizol reagent, and RNA quality was assessed on an Agilent 2100 Bioanalyzer.

The sequence links TRBV7-9 to TRBJ2-1; the D gene is unclear. The clonotype originates from a woman aged 18-29 years with Graves' ophthalmopathy. Sequenced material: blood. The encoded CDR3 is CASSFGYNEQFF. The nucleotides read TGTGCCAGCAGCTTCGGCTACAATGAGCAGTTCTTC.